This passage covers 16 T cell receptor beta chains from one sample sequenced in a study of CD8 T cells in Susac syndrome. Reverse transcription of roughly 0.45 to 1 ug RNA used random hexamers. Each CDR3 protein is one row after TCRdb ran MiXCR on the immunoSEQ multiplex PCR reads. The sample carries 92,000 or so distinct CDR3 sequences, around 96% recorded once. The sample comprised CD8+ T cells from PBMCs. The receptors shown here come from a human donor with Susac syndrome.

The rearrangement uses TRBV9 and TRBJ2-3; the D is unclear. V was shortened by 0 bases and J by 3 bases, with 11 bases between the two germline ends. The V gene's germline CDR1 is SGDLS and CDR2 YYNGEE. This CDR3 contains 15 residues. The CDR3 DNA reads TGTGCCAGCAGCGTAGCGGGTTACGGGACAGATACGCAGTATTTT. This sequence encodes CASSVAGYGTDTQYF.

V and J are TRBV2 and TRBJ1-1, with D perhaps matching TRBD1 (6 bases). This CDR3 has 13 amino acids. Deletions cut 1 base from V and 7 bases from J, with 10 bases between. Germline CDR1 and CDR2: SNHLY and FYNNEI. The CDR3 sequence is CASSEGGLGEAFF. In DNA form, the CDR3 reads TGTGCCAGCAGTGAAGGGGGGCTCGGTGAAGCTTTCTTT. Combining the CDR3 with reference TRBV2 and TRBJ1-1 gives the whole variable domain EPEVTQTPSHQVTQMGQEVILRCVPISNHLYFYWYRQILGQKVEFLVSFYNNEISEKSEIFDDQFSVERPDGSNFTLKIRSTKLEDSAMYFCASSEGGLGEAFFGQGTRLTVV.

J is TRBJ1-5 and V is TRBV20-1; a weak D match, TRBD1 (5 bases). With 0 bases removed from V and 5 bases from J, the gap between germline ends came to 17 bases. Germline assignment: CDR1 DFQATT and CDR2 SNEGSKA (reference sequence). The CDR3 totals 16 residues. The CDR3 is CSAREGDGGRHQPQHF. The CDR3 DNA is TGCAGTGCTAGAGAAGGGGACGGTGGACGTCATCAGCCCCAGCATTTT.

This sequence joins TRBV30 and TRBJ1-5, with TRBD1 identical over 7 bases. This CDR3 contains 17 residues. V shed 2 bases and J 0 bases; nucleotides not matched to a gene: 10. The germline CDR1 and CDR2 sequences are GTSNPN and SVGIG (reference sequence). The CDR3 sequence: CAWSPQTGEYSNQPQHF. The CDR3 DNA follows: TGTGCCTGGAGTCCACAAACAGGGGAGTATAGCAATCAGCCCCAGCATTTT.

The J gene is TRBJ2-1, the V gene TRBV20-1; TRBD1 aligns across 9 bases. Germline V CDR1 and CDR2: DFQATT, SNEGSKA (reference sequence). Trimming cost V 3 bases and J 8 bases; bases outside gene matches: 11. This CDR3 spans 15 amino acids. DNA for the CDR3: TGCAGTGCTAGTAAGCGGGACAGGGTTTCTCATGAGCAGTTCTTC. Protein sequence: CSASKRDRVSHEQFF.

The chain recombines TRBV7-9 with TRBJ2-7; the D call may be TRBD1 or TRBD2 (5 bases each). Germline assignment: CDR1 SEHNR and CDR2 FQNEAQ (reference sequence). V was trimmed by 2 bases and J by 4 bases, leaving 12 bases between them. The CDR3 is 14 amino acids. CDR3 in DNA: TGTGCCAGCAGCTTACGGGACCTGCATTACGAGCAGTACTTC. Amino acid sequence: CASSLRDLHYEQYF.

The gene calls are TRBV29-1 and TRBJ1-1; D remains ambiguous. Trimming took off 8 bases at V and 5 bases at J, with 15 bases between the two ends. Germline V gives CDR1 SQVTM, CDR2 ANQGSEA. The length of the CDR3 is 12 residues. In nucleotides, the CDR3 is TGCAGCAATGGAGGAGTGGGGACTGAAGCTTTCTTT. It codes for CSNGGVGTEAFF. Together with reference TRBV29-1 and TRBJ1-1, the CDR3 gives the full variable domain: SAVISQKPSRDICQRGTSLTIQCQVDSQVTMMFWYRQQPGQSLTLIATANQGSEATYESGFVIDKFPISRPNLTFSTLTVSNMSPEDSSIYLCSNGGVGTEAFFGQGTRLTVV.

The CDR3 nucleotides read TGTGCCACGAAGGGACAGGTGAACACCGGGGAGCTGTTTTTT. Its protein is CATKGQVNTGELFF. The rearrangement uses TRBV2 and TRBJ2-2, with TRBD1 identical over 8 bases. Germline V gene lookup returns CDR1 SNHLY and CDR2 FYNNEI. The CDR3 covers 14 residues. The trim removed 10 bases at V and 1 base at J, leaving 5 bases unmatched.

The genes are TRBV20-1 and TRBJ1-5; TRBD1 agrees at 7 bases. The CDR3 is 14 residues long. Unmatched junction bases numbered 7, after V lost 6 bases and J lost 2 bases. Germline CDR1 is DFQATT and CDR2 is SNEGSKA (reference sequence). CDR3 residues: CSALRTGRNQPQHF. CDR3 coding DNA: TGCAGTGCACTCAGGACAGGCCGCAATCAGCCCCAGCATTTT.

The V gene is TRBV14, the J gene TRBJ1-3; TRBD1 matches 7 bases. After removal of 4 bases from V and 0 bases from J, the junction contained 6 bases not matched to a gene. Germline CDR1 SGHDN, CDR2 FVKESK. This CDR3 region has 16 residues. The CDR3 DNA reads TGTGCCAGCAGCCGCGGACAGGCTTTCTCTGGAAACACCATATATTTT. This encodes CASSRGQAFSGNTIYF. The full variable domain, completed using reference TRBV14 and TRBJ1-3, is EAGVTQFPSHSVIEKGQTVTLRCDPISGHDNLYWYRRVMGKEIKFLLHFVKESKQDESGMPNNRFLAERTGGTYSTLKVQPAELEDSGVYFCASSRGQAFSGNTIYFGEGSWLTVV.

The DNA for the CDR3 is TGTGCCACCGGGGGTCCTCCGCAGGGCACAGATACGCAGTATTTT. Translating it yields CATGGPPQGTDTQYF. The chain couples TRBV12-3 or TRBV12-4 to TRBJ2-3; a weak D match, TRBD2 (6 bases). This CDR3 is 15 amino acids long. The V and J ends lost 10 bases and 1 base respectively, with 18 bases between them.

CDR3 amino acids: CASSLEGLNTGELFF. Here the CDR3 DNA reads TGTGCCAGCAGCTTGGAGGGACTGAACACCGGGGAGCTGTTTTTT. This chain connects TRBV5-4 to TRBJ2-2, with a tentative D call TRBD2 (6 bases). Germline-derived CDR1 and CDR2 are SGHNT and YYREEE (reference sequence). The CDR3 has 15 amino acids. V was clipped by 0 bases and J by 1 base, with 7 bases between them.

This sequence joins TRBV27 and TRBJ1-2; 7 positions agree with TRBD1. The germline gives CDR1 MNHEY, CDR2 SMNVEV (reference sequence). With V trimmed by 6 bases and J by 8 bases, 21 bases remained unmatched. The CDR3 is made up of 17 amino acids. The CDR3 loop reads CASRVAGTAPAVFGYTF. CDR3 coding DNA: TGTGCCAGCAGGGTAGCTGGGACAGCACCGGCGGTATTCGGCTACACCTTC.

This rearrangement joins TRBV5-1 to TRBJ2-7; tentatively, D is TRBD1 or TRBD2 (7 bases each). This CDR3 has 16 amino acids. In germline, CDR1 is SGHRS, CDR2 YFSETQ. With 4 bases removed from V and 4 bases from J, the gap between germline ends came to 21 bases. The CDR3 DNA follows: TGCGCCAGCAGCCCGCGGGAGCGGGACAGCCCTTACGAGCAGTACTTC. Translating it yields CASSPRERDSPYEQYF.

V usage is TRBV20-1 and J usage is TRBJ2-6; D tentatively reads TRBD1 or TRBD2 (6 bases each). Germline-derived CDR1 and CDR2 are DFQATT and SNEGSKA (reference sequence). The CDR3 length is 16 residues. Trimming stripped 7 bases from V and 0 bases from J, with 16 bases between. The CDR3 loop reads CSVARGGLSGANVLTF. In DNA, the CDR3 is TGCAGTGTCGCGAGAGGGGGGCTCTCTGGGGCCAACGTCCTGACTTTC.

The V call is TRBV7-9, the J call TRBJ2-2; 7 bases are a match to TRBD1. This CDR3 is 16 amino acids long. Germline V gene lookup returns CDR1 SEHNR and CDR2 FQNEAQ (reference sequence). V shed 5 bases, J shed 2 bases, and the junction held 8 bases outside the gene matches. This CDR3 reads CASSPPGQVNTGELFF. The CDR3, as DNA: TGTGCCAGCAGCCCTCCTGGACAGGTTAACACCGGGGAGCTGTTTTTT. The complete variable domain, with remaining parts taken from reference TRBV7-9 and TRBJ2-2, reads DTGVSQNPRHKITKRGQNVTFRCDPISEHNRLYWYRQTLGQGPEFLTYFQNEAQLEKSRLLSDRFSAERPKGSFSTLEIQRTEQGDSAMYLCASSPPGQVNTGELFFGEGSRLTVL.